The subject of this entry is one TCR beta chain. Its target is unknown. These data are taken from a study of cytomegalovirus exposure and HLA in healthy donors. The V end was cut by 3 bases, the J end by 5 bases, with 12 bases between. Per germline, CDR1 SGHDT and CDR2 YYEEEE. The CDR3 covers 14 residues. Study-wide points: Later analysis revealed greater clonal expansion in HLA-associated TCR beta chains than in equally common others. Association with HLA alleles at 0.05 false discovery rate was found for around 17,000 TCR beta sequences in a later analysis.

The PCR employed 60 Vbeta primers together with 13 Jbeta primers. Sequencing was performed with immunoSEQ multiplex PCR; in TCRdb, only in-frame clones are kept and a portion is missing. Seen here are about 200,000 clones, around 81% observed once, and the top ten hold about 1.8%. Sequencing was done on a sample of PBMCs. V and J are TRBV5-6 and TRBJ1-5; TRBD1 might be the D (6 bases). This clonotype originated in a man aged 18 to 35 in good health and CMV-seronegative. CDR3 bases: TGTGCCAGCAGCTCACAGGGAACTTATCAGCCCCAGCATTTT. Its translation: CASSSQGTYQPQHF.